A single T cell receptor (beta chain) is shown here with its context. Its antigen is currently unknown. The source of the sample is a study of beta chain features in type 1 diabetes. The overall study: Patients shared similar age, gender and cell yields with healthy donors. Some 99 million sorted cells were examined across all samples. Findings of the study overall: When Type 1 diabetes patients were examined, their TCRB CDR3s proved moderately but significantly shorter in all four CD4+ subsets.

As every portion of the isolated RNA was reverse transcribed, the sequencing read expressed TCRB transcripts. This table comes from immunoSEQ multiplex PCR, and its TCRdb copy is limited to in-frame clones, with some not included. The sample lists over 40,000 clones, over 50% seen once, with around 1.7% in the top ten. In germline, CDR1 is SEHNR, CDR2 FQNEAQ (reference sequence). There are 15 residues in the CDR3. The V and J ends lost 0 bases and 5 bases respectively, with 10 bases between them. The sequence was collected from a man in his thirties or forties with type 1 diabetes. Some clones in this sample may be carry-over from other donors' samples. The sequencing sample was made of Tregs from blood. V gene TRBV7-9 combines with J gene TRBJ2-2; D possibly corresponds to TRBD2 (6 bases). The DNA for the CDR3 is TGTGCCAGCAGCTTAGCGCTGGCGGGGACCGGGGAGCTGTTTTTT. Translating it yields CASSLALAGTGELFF.